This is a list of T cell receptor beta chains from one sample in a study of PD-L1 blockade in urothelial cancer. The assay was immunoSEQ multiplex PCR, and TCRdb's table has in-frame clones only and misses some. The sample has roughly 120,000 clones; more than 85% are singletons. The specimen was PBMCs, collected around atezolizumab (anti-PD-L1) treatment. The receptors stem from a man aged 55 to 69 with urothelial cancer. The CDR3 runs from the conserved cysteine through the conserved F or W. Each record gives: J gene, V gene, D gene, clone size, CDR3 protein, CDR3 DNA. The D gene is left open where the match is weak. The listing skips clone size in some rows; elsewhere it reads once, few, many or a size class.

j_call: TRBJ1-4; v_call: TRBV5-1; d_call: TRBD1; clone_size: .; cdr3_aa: CASSEQTGPNEKLFF; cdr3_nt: TGCGCCAGCAGCGAGCAGACAGGGCCCAATGAAAAACTGTTTTTT
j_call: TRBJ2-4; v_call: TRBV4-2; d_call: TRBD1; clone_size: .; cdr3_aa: CASSLDRDPGNIQYF; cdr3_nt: TGTGCCAGCTCCCTCGACAGGGACCCGGGGAACATTCAGTACTTC
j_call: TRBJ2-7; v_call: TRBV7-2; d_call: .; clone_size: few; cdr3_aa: CASSLDSSYEQYF; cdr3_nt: TGTGCCAGCAGCTTAGACAGCTCCTACGAGCAGTACTTC
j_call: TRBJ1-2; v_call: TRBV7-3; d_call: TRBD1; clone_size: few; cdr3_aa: CASSVTGGAYYGYTF; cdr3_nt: TGTGCCAGCAGCGTGACAGGGGGCGCCTACTATGGCTACACCTTC
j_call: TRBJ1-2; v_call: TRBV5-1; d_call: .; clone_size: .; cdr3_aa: CASSLGAAYGYTF; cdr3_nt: TGCGCCAGCAGCTTAGGGGCCGCCTATGGCTACACCTTC
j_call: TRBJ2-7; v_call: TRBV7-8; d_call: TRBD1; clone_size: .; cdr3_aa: CASSVGQETYEQYF; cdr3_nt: TGTGCCAGCAGCGTGGGACAGGAAACCTACGAGCAGTACTTC
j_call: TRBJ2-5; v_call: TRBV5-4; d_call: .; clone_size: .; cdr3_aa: CASSPVGGQETQYF; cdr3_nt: TGTGCCAGCAGCCCTGTTGGGGGGCAAGAGACCCAGTACTTC
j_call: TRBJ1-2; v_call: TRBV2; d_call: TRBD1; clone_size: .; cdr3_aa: CASSVSDRDRDRYGYTF; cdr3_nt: TGTGCCAGCAGCGTCTCCGACCGGGACAGGGACCGCTATGGCTACACCTTC
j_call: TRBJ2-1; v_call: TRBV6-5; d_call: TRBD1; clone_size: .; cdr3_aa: CASSSPGTGRDEQFF; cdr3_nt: TGTGCCAGCAGTTCCCCCGGGACAGGGAGGGATGAGCAGTTCTTC
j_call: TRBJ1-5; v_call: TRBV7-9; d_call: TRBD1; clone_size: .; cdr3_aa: CASSPDRGGNQPQHF; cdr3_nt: TGTGCCAGCAGCCCTGACAGGGGCGGCAATCAGCCCCAGCATTTT
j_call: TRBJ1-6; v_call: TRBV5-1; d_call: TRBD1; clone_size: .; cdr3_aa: CASSLNVDRRYNSPLHF; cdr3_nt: TGCGCCAGCAGCTTAAACGTGGACAGGAGATATAATTCACCCCTCCACTTT
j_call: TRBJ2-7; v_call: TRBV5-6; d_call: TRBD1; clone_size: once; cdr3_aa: CASSHRPRQGGYEQYF; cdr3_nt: TGTGCCAGCAGCCATCGGCCGAGACAGGGGGGGTACGAGCAGTACTTC
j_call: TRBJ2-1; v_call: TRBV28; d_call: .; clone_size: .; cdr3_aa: CASRPQSSYNEQFF; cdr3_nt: TGTGCCAGCCGACCACAGAGCTCCTACAATGAGCAGTTCTTC
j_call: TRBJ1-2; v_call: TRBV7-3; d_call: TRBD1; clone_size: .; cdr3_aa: CASSLDRVDGYTF; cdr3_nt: TGTGCCAGCAGCTTAGACAGGGTGGATGGCTACACCTTC
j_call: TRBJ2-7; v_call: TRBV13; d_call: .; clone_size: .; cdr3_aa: CASSLGVKDAYEQYF; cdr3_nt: TGTGCCAGCAGCTTGGGCGTGAAGGATGCCTACGAGCAGTACTTC
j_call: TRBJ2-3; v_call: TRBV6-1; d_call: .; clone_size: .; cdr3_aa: CASSEAYFPDTQYF; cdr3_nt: TGTGCCAGCAGTGAAGCGTATTTCCCAGATACGCAGTATTTT
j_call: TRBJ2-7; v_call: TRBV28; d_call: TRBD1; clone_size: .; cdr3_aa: CASSLRDRESSEQYF; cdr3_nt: TGTGCCAGCAGTTTACGGGACAGGGAATCGAGCGAGCAGTACTTC
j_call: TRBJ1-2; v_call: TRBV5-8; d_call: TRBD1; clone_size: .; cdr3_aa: CASSLPDRVHGYTF; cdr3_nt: TGTGCCAGCAGCTTGCCAGACAGGGTACATGGCTACACCTTC
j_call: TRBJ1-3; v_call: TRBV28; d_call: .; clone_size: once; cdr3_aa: CASSLDPREGSGNTIYF; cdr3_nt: TGTGCCAGCAGTTTAGACCCTCGAGAGGGATCTGGAAACACCATATATTTT
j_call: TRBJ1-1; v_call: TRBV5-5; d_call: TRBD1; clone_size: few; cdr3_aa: CASRRQGDTEAFF; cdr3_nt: TGTGCCAGCAGACGACAGGGAGACACTGAAGCTTTCTTT
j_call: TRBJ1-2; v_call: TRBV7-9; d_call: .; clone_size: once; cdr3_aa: CASSISGRGSYGYTF; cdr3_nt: TGTGCCAGCAGCATATCCGGCAGGGGTAGCTATGGCTACACCTTC
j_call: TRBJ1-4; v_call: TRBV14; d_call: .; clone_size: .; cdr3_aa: CASSQRTGGEKLFF; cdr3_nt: TGTGCCAGCAGCCAAAGGACGGGGGGGGAAAAACTGTTTTTT
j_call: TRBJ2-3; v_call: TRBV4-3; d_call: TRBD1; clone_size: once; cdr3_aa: CASSPTGQGNTDTQYF; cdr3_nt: TGCGCCAGCAGCCCAACCGGACAGGGGAATACAGATACGCAGTATTTT
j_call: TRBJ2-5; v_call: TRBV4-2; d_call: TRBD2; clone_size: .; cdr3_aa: CASSQEGAGPQETQYF; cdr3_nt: TGTGCCAGCAGCCAAGAAGGAGCGGGACCACAAGAGACCCAGTACTTC
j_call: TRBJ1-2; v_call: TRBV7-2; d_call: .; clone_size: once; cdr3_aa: CASSPSGTTYGYTF; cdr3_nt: TGTGCCAGCAGCCCCAGCGGGACTACCTATGGCTACACCTTC
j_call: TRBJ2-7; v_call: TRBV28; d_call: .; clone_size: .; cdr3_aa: CASSLGQGIVPYF; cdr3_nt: TGTGCCAGCAGTTTAGGGCAGGGTATCGTTCCGTACTTC
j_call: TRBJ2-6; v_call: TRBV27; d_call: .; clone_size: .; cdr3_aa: CASRPPLGTESGANVLTF; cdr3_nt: TGTGCCAGCAGGCCCCCCCTGGGGACTGAGAGTGGGGCCAACGTCCTGACTTTC
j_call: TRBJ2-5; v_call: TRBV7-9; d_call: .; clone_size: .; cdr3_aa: CASSRYSGDETQYF; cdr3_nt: TGTGCCAGCAGCCGTTATTCAGGGGACGAGACCCAGTACTTC
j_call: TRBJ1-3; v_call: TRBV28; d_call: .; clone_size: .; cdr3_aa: CASSRTGGNTIYF; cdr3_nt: TGTGCCAGCAGTAGAACAGGTGGAAACACCATATATTTT
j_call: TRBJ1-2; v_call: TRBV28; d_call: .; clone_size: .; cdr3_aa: CASSLPHRDIYGYTF; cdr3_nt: TGTGCCAGCAGTTTACCACACAGGGATATCTATGGCTACACCTTC
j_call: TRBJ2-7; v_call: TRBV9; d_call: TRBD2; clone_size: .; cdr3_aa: CASSVFERGGIGEQYF; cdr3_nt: TGTGCCAGCAGCGTATTCGAGCGGGGGGGGATTGGCGAGCAGTACTTC
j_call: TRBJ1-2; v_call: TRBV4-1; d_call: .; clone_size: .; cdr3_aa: CASSQGIIRQNYGYTF; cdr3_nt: TGCGCCAGCAGCCAAGGAATAATAAGACAGAACTATGGCTACACCTTC
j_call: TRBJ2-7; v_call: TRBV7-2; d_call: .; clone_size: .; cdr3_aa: CASSLLRYEQYF; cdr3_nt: TGTGCCAGCAGCCTTCTTCGCTACGAGCAGTACTTC
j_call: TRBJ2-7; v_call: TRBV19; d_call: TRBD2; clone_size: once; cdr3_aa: CASSILAGGISGNYEQYF; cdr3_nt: TGTGCCAGTAGTATTTTAGCGGGAGGAATTTCTGGGAACTACGAGCAGTACTTC
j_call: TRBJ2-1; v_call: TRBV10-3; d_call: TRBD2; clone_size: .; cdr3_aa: CAISERTSGFYEQFF; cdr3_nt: TGTGCCATCAGTGAGAGGACTAGCGGTTTCTATGAGCAGTTCTTC
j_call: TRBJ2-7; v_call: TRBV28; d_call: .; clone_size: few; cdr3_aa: CASSRYSYEQYF; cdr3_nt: TGTGCCAGCAGCCGTTACAGCTACGAGCAGTACTTC
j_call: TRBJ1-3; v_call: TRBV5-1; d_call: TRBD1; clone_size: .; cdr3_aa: CASSFATGSGNTIYF; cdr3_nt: TGCGCCAGCAGCTTTGCGACAGGGTCTGGAAACACCATATATTTT
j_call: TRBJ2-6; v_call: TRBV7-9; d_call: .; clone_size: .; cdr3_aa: CASKTPSSGANVLTF; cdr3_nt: TGTGCCAGCAAGACCCCTAGCTCTGGGGCCAACGTCCTGACTTTC
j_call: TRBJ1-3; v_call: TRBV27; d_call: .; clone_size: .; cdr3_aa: CASSRGAGYSGNTIYF; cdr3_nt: TGTGCCAGCAGTAGAGGGGCGGGATACTCTGGAAACACCATATATTTT
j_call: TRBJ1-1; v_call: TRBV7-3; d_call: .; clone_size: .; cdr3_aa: CASSPSVNTEAFF; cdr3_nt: TGTGCCAGCAGTCCTAGTGTGAACACTGAAGCTTTCTTT
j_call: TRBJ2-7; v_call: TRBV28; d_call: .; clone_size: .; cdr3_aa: CASSPSGDEQYF; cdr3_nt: TGTGCCAGCAGTCCATCGGGAGACGAGCAGTACTTC
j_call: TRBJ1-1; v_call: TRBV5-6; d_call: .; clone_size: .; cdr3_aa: CASSRGPTRGTEAFF; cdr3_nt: TGTGCCAGCAGCCGAGGGCCGACTAGAGGCACTGAAGCTTTCTTT
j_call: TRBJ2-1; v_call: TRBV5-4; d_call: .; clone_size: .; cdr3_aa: CASTYFSGSEQFF; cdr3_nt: TGTGCCAGCACCTATTTCAGCGGATCCGAGCAGTTCTTC
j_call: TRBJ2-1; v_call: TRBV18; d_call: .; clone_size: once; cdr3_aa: CASSPTGSSYNEQFF; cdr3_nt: TGTGCCAGCTCTCCTACAGGGAGCTCCTACAATGAGCAGTTCTTC
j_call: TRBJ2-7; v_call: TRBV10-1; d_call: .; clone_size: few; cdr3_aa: CASSESTVGQYF; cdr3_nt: TGCGCCAGCAGTGAGTCGACAGTAGGGCAGTACTTC
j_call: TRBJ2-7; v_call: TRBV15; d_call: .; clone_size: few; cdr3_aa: CATSPRETGDSYEQYF; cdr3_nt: TGTGCCACCAGCCCCAGGGAGACGGGGGACAGCTACGAGCAGTACTTC
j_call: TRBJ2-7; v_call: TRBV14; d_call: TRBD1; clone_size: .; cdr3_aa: CASSQLTGASSYEQYF; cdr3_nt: TGTGCCAGCAGCCAACTGACAGGGGCGAGCTCCTACGAGCAGTACTTC
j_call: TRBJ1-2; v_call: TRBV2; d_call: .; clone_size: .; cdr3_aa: CASSPPGGYTF; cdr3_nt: TGTGCCAGCAGCCCACCCGGTGGCTACACCTTC
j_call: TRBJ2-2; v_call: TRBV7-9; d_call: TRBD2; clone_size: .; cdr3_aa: CASSLTSAGELFF; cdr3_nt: TGTGCCAGCAGCTTAACTAGCGCCGGGGAGCTGTTTTTT
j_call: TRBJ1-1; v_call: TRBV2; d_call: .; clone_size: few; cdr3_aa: CASSRTGLRNTEAFF; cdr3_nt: TGTGCCAGCAGCCGAACGGGACTTCGGAACACTGAAGCTTTCTTT
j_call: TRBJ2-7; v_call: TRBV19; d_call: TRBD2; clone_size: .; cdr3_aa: CASSIDGRGYEQYF; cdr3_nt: TGTGCCAGTAGTATCGACGGGAGGGGCTACGAGCAGTACTTC
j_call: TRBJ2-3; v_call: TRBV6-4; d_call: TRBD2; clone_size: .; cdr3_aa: CASSDSSRGGDTQYF; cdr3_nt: TGTGCCAGCAGTGACTCGAGTCGGGGGGGGGATACGCAGTATTTT
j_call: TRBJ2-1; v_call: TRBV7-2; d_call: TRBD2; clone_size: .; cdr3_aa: CASSLVLAGRSPKFF; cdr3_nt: TGTGCCAGCAGCTTAGTACTAGCGGGCCGATCCCCCAAGTTCTTC
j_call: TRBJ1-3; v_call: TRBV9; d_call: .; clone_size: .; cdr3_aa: CASSYSHNSGNTIYF; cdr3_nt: TGTGCCAGCAGCTATTCACATAACTCTGGAAACACCATATATTTT
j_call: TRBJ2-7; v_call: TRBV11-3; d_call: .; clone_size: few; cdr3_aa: CASSWDTYEQYF; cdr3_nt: TGTGCCAGCAGCTGGGACACCTACGAGCAGTACTTC
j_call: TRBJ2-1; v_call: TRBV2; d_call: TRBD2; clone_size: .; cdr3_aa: CASSQSLAGVGHEQFF; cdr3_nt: TGTGCCAGCAGTCAATCACTAGCGGGAGTAGGACATGAGCAGTTCTTC
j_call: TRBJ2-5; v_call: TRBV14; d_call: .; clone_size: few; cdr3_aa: CASSQELGGLGETQYF; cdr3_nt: TGTGCCAGCAGCCAAGAATTGGGGGGGCTGGGAGAGACCCAGTACTTC